This entry concerns a single TCR beta chain. V lost 2 bases and J lost 4, with 16 bases in between. Germline-derived CDR1 and CDR2 are SGHRS and YFSETQ. This CDR3 is built from 16 residues. This specimen comes from a study of blood T cell repertoires in COVID-19. The wider study: T cells, B-cell-depleted T cells, or PBMCs supplied cDNA or gDNA.

Each participant's cohort was designated according to participant-reported clinical history. Authors' data handling: How many nucleated cells were present was estimated from reference gene primer amplification. Measured with immunoSEQ multiplex PCR; TCRdb has only the in-frame clones, and not every one. The DNA gave D and trimming, while V, J and clone size come from that table. The data contain fewer than 600,000 clones, roughly 90% of them singletons. The specimen sequenced was PBMCs or T cells enriched from blood (not recorded which). The chain has TRBV5-1 and TRBJ2-1; perhaps TRBD1 as D (5 bases). This TCR derives from a woman aged 35 to 49 who had recovered from COVID-19. The CDR3 DNA follows: TGCGCCAGCAGCTTCCTAGGGGCGGCGACATACAATGAGCAGTTCTTC. Encoded protein: CASSFLGAATYNEQFF.